In this sample, the clone carrying this T cell receptor beta chain turned up a few times. Its antigen is currently unknown. TCRdb redid the calling of the 5' RACE reads with MiXCR, one entry per CDR3 protein. The sample lists roughly 770,000 distinct CDR3 sequences, 15% to 20% occurring once. The sample originates from a study of identical twins. Whole-study findings and limits: Modeled out-of-frame TCR alpha sharing in monozygotic twins fell below observed levels. Clonotypes of the beta chain that were abundant in cord blood carried fewer insertions (memory repertoires showed none).

CDR1 and CDR2 from the germline V gene are MNHNS and SASEGT. V lost 6 bases, J lost 4 bases, and 13 bases lay in between. The CDR3 is 13 amino acids. The data were also submitted as part of a second study, on T cells expressing NK-cell markers.

What was sequenced was PBMCs. The clonotype was recovered from a woman aged 18-29 years in good health. This rearrangement joins TRBV6-1 to TRBJ2-7; D may be TRBD2 (6 bases). CDR3 loop: CASSRSGLYEQYF. The CDR3 bases are TGTGCCAGCAGCCGTAGCGGCCTGTACGAGCAGTACTTC.